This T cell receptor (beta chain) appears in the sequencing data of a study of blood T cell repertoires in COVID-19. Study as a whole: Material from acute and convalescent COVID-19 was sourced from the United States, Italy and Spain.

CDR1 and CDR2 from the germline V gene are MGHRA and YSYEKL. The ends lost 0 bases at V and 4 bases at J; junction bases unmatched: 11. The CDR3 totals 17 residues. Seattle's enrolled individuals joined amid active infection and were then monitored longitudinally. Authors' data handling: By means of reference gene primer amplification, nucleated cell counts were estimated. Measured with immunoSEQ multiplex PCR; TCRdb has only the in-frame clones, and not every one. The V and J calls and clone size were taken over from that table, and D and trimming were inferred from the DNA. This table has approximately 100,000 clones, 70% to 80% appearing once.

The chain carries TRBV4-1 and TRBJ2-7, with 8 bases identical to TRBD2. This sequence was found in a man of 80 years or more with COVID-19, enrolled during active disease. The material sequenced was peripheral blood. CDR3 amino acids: CASSQDPASGQRYEQYF. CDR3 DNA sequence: TGCGCCAGCAGCCAAGATCCCGCTAGCGGGCAGAGATACGAGCAGTACTTC.